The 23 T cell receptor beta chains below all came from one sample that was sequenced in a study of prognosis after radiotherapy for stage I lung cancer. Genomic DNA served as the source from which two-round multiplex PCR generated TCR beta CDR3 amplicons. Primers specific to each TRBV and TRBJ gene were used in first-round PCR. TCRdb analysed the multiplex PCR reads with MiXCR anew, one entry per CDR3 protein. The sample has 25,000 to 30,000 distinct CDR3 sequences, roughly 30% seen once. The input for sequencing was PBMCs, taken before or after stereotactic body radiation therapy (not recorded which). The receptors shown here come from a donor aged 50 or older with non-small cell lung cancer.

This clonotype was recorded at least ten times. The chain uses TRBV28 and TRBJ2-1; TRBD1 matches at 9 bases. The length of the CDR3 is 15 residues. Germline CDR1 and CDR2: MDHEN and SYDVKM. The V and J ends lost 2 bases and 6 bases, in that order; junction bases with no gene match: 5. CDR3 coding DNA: TGTGCCAGCAGTTTAGAGACAGGGGGATTCAATGAGCAGTTCTTC. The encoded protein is CASSLETGGFNEQFF.

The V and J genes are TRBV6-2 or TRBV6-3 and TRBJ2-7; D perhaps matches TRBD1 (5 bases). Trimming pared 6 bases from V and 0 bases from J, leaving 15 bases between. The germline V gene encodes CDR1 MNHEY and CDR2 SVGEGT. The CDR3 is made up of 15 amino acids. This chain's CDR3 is CASRTRRGSSYEQYF. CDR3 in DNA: TGTGCCAGCAGAACCAGAAGGGGAAGCTCCTACGAGCAGTACTTC.

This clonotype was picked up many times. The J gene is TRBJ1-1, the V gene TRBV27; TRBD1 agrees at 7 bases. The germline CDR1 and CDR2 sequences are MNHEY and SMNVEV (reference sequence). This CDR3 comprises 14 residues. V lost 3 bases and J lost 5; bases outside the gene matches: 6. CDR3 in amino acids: CASSFEGARTEAFF. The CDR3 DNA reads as TGTGCCAGCAGTTTTGAGGGGGCGCGGACTGAAGCTTTCTTT.

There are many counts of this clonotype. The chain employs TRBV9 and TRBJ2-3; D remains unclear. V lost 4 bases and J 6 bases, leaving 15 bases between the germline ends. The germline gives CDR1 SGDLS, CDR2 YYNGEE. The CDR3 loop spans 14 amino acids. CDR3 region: CASSPRRNRDTQYF. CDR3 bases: TGTGCCAGCAGCCCCCGGCGAAATCGGGATACGCAGTATTTT.

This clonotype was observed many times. DNA of the CDR3: TGTGCCAGCGGGACGGGGAATCAGCCCCAGCATTTT. This codes for CASGTGNQPQHF. The gene calls are TRBV6-4 and TRBJ1-5; a weak D match, TRBD1 (5 bases). The CDR3 runs 12 residues. V lost 8 bases and J lost 4, with 9 bases in between. CDR1 and CDR2 from the germline V gene are MRHNA and SNTAGT.

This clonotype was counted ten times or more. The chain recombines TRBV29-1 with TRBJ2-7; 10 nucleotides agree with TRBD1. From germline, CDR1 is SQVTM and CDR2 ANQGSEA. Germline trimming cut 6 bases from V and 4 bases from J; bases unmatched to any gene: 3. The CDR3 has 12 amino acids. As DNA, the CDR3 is TGCAGCGTCGGGGACAGGGGTTACGAGCAGTACTTC. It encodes CSVGDRGYEQYF.

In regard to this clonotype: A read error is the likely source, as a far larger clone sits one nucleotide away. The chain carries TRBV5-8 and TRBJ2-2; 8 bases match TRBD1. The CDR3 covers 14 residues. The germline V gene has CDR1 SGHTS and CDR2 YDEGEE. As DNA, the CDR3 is TGCACCAGCAGCTCAGGACAGGGAGCCGGGGAGCTGTTTTTT. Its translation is CTSSSGQGAGELFF.

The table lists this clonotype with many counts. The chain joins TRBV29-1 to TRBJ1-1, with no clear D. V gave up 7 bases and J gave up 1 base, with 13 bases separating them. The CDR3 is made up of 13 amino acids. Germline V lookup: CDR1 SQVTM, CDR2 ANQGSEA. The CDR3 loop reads CSAAPVGNTEAFF. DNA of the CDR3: TGCAGCGCTGCCCCTGTAGGGAACACTGAAGCTTTCTTT.

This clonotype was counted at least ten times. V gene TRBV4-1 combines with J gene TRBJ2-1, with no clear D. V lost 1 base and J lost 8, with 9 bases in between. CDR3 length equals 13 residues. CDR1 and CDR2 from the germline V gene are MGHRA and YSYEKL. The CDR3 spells CASSQAGFDEQFF. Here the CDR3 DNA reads TGCGCCAGCAGCCAAGCCGGGTTCGATGAGCAGTTCTTC.

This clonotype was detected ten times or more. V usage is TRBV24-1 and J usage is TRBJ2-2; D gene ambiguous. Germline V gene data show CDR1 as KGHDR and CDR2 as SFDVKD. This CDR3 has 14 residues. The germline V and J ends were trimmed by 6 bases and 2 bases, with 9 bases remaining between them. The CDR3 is CATSKTANTGELFF. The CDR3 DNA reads TGTGCCACCAGTAAGACGGCAAACACCGGGGAGCTGTTTTTT.

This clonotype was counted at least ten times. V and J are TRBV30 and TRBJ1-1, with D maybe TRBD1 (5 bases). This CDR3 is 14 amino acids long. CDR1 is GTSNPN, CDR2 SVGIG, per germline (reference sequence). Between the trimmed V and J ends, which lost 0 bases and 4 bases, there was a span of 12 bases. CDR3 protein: CAWSVRREATEAFF. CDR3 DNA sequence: TGTGCCTGGAGTGTACGCAGGGAGGCCACTGAAGCTTTCTTT.

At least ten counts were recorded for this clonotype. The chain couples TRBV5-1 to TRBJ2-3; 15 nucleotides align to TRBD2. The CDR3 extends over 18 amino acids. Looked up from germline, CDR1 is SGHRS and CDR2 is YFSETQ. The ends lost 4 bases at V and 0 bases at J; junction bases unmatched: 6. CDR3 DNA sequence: TGCGCCAGCAGCCCGGGACTAGCGGGGGGCACTAGCACAGATACGCAGTATTTT. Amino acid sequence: CASSPGLAGGTSTDTQYF.

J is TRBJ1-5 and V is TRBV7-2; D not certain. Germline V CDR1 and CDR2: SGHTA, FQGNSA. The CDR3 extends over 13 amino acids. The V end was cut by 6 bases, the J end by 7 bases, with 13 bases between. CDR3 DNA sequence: TGTGCCAGCAGTCTAGGACCGTGGCAGCCCCAGCATTTT. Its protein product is CASSLGPWQPQHF.

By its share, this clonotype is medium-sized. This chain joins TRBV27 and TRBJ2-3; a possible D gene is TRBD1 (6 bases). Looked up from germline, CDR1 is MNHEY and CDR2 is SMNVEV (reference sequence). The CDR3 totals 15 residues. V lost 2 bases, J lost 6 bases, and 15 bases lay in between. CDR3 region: CASSLQGFEWDTQYF. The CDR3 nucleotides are TGTGCCAGCAGTTTACAGGGGTTTGAGTGGGATACGCAGTATTTT.

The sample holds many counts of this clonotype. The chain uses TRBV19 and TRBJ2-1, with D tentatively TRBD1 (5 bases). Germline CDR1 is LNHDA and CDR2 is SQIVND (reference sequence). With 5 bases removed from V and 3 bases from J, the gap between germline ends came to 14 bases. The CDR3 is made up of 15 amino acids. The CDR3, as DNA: TGTGCCAGTAGTCCATCTCAGGGATTCTACAATGAGCAGTTCTTC. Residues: CASSPSQGFYNEQFF.

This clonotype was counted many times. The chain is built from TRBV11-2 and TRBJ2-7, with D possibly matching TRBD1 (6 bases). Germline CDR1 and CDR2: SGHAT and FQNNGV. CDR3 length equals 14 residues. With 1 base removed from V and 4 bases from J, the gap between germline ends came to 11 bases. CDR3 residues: CASSLAGQLYEQYF. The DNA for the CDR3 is TGTGCCAGCAGCTTAGCGGGACAACTTTACGAGCAGTACTTC. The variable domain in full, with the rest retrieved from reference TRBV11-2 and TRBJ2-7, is EAGVAQSPRYKIIEKRQSVAFWCNPISGHATLYWYQQILGQGPKLLIQFQNNGVVDDSQLPKDRFSAERLKGVDSTLKIQPAKLEDSAVYLCASSLAGQLYEQYFGPGTRLTVT.

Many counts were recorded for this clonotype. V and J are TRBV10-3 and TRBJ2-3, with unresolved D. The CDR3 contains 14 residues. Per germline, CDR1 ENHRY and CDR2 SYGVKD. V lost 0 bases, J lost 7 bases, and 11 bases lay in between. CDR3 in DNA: TGTGCCATCAGTGAGTCGGTAGGGTTGTATACGCAGTATTTT. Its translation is CAISESVGLYTQYF.

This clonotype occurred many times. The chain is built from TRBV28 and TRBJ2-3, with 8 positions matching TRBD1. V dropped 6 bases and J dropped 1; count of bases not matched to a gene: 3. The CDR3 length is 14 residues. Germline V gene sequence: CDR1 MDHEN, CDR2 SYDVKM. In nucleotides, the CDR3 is TGTGCCAGCAGACCGACAGGGGGCACAGATACGCAGTATTTT. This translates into CASRPTGGTDTQYF.

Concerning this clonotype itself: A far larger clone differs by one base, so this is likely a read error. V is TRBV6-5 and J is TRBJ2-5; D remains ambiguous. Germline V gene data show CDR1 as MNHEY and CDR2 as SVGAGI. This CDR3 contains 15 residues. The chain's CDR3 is CSSNSESLRLETQYF. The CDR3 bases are TGTTCCAGCAACTCGGAGAGCCTCCGGTTGGAGACCCAGTACTTC.

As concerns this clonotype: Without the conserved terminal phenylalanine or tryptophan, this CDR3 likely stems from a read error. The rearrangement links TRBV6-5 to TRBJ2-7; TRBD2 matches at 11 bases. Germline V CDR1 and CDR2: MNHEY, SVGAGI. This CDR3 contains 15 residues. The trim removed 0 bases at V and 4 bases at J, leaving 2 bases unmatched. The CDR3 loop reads CASSYSLAGVYEQYP. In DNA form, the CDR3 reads TGTGCCAGCAGTTACTCACTAGCGGGAGTTTACGAGCAGTACCCC.

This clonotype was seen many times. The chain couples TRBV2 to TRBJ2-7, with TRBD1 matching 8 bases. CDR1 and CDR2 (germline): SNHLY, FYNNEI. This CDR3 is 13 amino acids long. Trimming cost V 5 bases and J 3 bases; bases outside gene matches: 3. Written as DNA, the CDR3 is TGTGCCAGCAGTCCCGGGACAGGCTACGAGCAGTACTTC. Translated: CASSPGTGYEQYF.

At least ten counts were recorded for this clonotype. CDR3 amino acids: CASSPKGGLNTGELFF. CDR3 DNA: TGTGCCAGCAGCCCAAAGGGGGGGCTCAACACCGGGGAGCTGTTTTTT. This sequence joins TRBV6-4 and TRBJ2-2; a weak D match, TRBD2 (7 bases). This CDR3 is built from 16 residues. Trimming pared 6 bases from V and 2 bases from J, leaving 16 bases between. CDR1 is MRHNA, CDR2 SNTAGT, per germline.

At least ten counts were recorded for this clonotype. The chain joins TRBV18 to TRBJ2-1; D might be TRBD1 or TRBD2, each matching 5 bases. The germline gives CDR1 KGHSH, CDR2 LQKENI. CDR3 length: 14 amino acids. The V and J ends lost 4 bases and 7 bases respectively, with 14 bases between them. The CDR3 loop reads CASSRGFDENEQFF. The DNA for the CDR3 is TGTGCCAGCTCACGGGGGTTCGACGAGAATGAGCAGTTCTTC.